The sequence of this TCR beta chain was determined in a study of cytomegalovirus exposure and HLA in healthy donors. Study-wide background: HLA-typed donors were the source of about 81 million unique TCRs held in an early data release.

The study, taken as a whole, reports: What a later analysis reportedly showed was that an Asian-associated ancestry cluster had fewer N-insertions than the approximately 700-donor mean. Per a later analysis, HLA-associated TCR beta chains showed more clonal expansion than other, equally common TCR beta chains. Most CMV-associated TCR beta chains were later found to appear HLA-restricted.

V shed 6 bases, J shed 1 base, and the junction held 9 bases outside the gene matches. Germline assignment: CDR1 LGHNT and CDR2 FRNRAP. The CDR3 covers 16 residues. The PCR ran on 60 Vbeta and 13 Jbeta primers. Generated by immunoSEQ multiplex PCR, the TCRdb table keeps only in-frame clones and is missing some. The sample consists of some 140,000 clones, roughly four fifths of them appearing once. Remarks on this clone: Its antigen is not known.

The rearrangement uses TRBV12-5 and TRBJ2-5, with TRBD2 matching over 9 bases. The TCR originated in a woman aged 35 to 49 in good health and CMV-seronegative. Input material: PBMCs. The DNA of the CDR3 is TGTGCTAGTGGACCAAGTAGCGGGGGAGTCCAAGAGACCCAGTACTTC. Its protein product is CASGPSSGGVQETQYF.